The entry below describes one TCR beta chain. The record originates from a study of blood T cell repertoires in COVID-19. Study-level background: Nucleic acid was either cDNA or gDNA, and it came from T cells, B-cell-depleted T cells, or PBMCs.

Methods used by the authors: Amplification with reference gene primers provided the estimates of nucleated cell counts. Clones were sequenced by immunoSEQ multiplex PCR, and TCRdb holds only the in-frame ones, with some missing. D and trimming were read from the DNA, whereas the V and J calls and clone size are those reported in that table. This table has around 270,000 clones, roughly 84% appearing once. Material for sequencing was peripheral blood. The TCR was taken from a man in his sixties with acute or convalescent COVID-19.

CDR3 protein: CASRSSLGGEQYF. CDR3 sequence (DNA): TGTGCCAGCAGGTCGTCGTTGGGAGGGGAGCAGTACTTC. The V gene is TRBV12-3 or TRBV12-4, the J gene TRBJ2-7, with 7 bases that match TRBD2. Losses at the gene ends were 6 bases for V and 7 bases for J; bases not matched to a gene: 9. CDR3 length: 13 residues.